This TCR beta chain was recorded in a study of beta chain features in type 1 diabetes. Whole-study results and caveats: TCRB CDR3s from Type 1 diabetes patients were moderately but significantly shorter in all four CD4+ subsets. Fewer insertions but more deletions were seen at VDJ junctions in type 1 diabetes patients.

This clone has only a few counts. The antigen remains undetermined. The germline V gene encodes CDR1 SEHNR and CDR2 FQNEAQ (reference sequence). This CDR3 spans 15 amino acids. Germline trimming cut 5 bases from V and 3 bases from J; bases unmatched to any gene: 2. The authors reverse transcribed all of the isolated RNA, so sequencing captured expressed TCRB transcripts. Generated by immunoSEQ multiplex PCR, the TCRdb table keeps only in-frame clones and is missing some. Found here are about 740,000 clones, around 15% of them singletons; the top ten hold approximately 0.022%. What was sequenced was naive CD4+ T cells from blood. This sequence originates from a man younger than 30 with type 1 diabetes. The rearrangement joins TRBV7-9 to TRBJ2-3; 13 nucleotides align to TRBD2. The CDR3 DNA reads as TGTGCCAGCAGCACGACTAGCGGGGGGACAGATACGCAGTATTTT. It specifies CASSTTSGGTDTQYF. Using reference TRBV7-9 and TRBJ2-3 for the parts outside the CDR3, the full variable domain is DTGVSQNPRHKITKRGQNVTFRCDPISEHNRLYWYRQTLGQGPEFLTYFQNEAQLEKSRLLSDRFSAERPKGSFSTLEIQRTEQGDSAMYLCASSTTSGGTDTQYFGPGTRLTVL.